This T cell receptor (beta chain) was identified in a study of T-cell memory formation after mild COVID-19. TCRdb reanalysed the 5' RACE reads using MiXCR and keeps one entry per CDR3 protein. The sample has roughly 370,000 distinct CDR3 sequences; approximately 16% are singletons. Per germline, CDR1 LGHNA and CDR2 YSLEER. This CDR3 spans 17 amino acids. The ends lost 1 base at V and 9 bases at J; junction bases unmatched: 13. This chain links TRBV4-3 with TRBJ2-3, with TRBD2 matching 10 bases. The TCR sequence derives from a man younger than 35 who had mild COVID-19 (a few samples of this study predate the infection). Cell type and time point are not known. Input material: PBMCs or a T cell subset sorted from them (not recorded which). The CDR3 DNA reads TGCGCCAGCAGCCAAGGGGCTAGCGGGGGCCTCCTCGCCACGCAGTATTTT. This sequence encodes CASSQGASGGLLATQYF.